The rows below give T cell receptor beta chains drawn from one sample of a study of spatial heterogeneity in lung cancer. MiXCR was run by TCRdb on the 5' RACE reads, yielding one entry per CDR3 protein. The table records some 120,000 distinct CDR3 sequences, over 9% of them present only once. Sequenced here: PBMCs, sampled at follow-up. These receptors came from a male donor with early-stage non-small cell lung cancer. The conserved cysteine and the conserved F or W are not part of the CDR3 here. The size field is filled for only some rows; it gives once, few, many or a size class.

v_call	clone_size	cdr3_aa
TRBV10-3	.	AIRGLAGGPTDTQY
TRBV10-3	many	AISEFGRDEKLF
TRBV3-1	.	ASSQTGIFPYTQY
TRBV7-2	once	ASSLYSLARF
TRBV27	few	ASRADRGFRAEAF
TRBV5-1	few	ASSWGTGGLNGELF
TRBV6-6	few	ASSRGQALAAEQF
TRBV19	.	ASCPGATNEKLF
TRBV24-1	.	ATSDPGQGSQPQH
TRBV6-5	few	ASRPSGQGVTEAF
TRBV29-1	many	SVLTGPSGYT
TRBV7-2	.	ASSANTGNQPQH
TRBV20-1	many	SARDQGKRNQPQH
TRBV12-3/TRBV12-4	.	ASSYEGIAKNIQY
TRBV5-1	few	ASSLAGPSGNTIY
TRBV24-1	.	ATSDFGQGKETQY
TRBV27	few	ASSLSAWGSKNIQY
TRBV28	many	ASSLLWRGNEQF
TRBV19	.	ASSILHSARGGAYEQY
TRBV3-1	.	ASSQGGQGVQPQH
TRBV5-1	many	ASSPWTRDEQF
TRBV5-1	many	ASSPGQGNTEAF